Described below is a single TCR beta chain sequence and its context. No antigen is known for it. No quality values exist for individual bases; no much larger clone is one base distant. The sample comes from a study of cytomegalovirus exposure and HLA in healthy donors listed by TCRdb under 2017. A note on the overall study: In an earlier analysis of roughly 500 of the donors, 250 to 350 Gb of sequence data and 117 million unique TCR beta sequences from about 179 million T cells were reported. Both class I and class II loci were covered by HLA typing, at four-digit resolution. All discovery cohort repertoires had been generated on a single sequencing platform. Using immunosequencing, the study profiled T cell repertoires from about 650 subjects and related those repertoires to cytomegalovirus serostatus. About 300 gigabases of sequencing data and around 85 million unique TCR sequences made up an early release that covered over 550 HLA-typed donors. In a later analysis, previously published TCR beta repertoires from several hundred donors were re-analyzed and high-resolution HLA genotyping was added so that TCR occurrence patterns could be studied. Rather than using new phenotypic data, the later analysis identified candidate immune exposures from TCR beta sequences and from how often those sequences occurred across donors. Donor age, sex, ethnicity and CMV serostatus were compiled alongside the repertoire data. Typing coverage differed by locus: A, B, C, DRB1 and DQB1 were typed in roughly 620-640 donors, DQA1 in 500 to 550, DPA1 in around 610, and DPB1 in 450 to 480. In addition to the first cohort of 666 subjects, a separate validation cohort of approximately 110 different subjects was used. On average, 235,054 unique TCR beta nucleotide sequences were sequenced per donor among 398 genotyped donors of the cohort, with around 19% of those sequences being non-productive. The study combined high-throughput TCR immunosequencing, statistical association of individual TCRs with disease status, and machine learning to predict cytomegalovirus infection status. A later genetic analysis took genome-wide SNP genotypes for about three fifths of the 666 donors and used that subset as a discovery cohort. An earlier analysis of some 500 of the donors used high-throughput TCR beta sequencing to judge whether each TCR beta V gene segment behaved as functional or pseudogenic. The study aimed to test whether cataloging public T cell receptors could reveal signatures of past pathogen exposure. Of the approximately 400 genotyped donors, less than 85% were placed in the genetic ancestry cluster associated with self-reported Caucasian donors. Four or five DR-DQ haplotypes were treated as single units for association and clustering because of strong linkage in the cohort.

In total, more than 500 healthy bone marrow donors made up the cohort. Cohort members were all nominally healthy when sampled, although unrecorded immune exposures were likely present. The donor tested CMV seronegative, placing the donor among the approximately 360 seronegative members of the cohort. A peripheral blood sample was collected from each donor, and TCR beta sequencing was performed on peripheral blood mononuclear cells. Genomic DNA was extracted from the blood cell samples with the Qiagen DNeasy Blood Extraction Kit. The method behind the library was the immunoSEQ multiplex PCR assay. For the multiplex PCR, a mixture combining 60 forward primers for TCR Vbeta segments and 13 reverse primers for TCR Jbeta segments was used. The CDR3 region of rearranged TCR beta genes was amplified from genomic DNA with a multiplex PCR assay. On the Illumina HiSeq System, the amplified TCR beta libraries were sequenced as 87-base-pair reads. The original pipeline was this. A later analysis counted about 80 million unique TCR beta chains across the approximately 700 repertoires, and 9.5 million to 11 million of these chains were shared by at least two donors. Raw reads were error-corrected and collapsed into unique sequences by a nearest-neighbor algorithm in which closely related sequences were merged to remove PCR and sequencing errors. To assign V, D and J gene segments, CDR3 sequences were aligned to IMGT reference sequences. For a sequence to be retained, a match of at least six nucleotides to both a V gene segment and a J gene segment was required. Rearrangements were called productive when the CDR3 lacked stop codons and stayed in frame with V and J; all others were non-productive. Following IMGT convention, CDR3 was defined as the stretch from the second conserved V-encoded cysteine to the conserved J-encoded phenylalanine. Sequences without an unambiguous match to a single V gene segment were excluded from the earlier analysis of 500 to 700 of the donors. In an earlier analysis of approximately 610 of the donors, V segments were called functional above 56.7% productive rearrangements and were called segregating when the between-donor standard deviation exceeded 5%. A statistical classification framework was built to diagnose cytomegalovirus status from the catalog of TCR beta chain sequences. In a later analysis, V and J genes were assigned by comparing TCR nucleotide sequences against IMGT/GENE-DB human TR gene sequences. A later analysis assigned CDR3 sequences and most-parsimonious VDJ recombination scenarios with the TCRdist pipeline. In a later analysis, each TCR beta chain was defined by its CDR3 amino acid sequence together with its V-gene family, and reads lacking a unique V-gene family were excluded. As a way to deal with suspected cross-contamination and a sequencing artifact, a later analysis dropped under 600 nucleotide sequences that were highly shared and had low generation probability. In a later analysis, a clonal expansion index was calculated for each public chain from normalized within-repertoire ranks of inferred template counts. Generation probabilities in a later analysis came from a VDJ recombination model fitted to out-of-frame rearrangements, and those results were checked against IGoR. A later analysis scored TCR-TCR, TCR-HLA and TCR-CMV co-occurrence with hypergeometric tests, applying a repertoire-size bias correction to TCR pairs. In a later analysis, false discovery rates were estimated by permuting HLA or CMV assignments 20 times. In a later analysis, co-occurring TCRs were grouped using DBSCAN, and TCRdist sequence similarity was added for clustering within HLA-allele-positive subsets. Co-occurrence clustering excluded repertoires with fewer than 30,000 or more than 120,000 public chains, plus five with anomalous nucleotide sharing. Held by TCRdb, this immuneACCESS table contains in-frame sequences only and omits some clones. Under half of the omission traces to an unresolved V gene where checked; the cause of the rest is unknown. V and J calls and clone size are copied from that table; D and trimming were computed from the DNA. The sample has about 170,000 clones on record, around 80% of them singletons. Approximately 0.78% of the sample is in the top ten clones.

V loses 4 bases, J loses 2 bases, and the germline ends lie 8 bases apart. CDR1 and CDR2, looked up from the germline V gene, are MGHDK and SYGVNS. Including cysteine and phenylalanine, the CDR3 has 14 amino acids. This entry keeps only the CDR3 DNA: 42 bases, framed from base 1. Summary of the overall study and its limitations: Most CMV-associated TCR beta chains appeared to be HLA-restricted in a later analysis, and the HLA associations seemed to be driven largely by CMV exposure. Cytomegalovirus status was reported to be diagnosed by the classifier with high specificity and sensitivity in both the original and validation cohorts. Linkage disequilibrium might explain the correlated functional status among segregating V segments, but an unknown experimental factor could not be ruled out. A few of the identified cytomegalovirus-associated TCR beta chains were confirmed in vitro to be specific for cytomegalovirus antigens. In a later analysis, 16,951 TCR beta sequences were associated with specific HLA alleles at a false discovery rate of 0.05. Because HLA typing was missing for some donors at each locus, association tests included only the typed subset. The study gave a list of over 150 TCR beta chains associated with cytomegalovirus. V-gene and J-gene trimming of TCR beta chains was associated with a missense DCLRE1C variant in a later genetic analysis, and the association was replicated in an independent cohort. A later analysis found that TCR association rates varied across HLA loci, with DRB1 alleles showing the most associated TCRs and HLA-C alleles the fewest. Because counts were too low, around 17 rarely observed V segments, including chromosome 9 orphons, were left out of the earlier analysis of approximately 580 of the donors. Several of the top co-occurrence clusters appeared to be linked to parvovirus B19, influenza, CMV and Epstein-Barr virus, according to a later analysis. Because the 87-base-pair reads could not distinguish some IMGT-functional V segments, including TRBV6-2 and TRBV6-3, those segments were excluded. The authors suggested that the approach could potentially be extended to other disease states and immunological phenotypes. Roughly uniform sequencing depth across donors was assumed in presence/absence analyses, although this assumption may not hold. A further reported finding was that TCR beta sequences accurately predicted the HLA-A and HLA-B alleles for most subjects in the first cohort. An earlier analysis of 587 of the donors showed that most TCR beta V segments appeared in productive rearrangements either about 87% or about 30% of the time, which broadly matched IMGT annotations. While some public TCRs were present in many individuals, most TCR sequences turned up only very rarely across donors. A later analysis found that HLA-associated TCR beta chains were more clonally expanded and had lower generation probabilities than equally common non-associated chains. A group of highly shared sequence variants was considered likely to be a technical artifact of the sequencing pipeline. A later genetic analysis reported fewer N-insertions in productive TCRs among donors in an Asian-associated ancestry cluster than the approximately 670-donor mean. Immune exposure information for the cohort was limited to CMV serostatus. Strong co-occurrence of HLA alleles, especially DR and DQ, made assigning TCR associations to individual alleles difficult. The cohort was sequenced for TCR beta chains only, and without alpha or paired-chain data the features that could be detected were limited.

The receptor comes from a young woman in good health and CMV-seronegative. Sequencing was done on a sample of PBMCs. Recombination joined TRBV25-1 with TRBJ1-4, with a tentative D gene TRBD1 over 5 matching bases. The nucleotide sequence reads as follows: TGTGCCAGCAGTGTTCCAGGGACTAATGAAAAACTGTTTTTT. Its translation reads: CASSVPGTNEKLFF.